One sample yielded the 5 T cell receptor beta chains listed below, sequenced in a study of cytomegalovirus exposure and HLA in healthy donors. PCR primers comprised 60 Vbeta and 13 Jbeta primers. Assay used: immunoSEQ multiplex PCR; TCRdb lists only in-frame clones, some missing. The sample includes 60,000 to 70,000 clones, about 80% of them seen just once. The sample comprised PBMCs. All receptors derive from a man aged 18 to 35 in good health and CMV-seropositive.

The chain links TRBV6-4 to TRBJ2-3, with TRBD1 identical over 8 bases. V gave up 4 bases and J gave up 2 bases; unmatched junction bases: 5. The CDR3 is 15 residues long. Per germline, CDR1 MRHNA and CDR2 SNTAGT. As DNA, the CDR3 is TGTGCCAGCAGTGCCGGGACAGGAGACACAGATACGCAGTATTTT. Translation: CASSAGTGDTDTQYF.

The chain combines TRBV28 with TRBJ2-7; possible D gene TRBD1, 8 bases. V lost 6 bases and J lost 5, with 14 bases in between. The CDR3 runs 13 residues. Germline assignment: CDR1 MDHEN and CDR2 SYDVKM. The CDR3 sequence: CASSLTGGDEQYF. Here the CDR3 DNA reads TGTGCCAGCAGCCTCACAGGGGGGGACGAGCAGTACTTC.

This sequence joins TRBV28 and TRBJ1-5; D unclear. This CDR3 contains 15 residues. V was shortened by 8 bases and J by 5 bases, with 19 bases between the two germline ends. Germline V gene lookup returns CDR1 MDHEN and CDR2 SYDVKM. The CDR3 DNA reads TGTGCCAGCGGTAACCGGGTAAGCTTTGATCAGCCCCAGCATTTT. Its translation is CASGNRVSFDQPQHF. Full variable domain (remainder filled in from reference TRBV28 and TRBJ1-5): DVKVTQSSRYLVKRTGEKVFLECVQDMDHENMFWYRQDPGLGLRLIYFSYDVKMKEKGDIPEGYSVSREKKERFSLILESASTNQTSMYLCASGNRVSFDQPQHFGDGTRLSIL.

This clone was picked up one time. Other DNA sequences in the sample encode the same CDR3. The chain recombines TRBV7-2 with TRBJ2-3; D unresolved. Trimming removed 4 bases at V and 3 bases at J, with 5 bases between. The length of the CDR3 is 12 residues. CDR1 is SGHTA and CDR2 is FQGNSA in the germline V gene. The CDR3 protein is CASSSSTDTQYF. As DNA, the CDR3 is TGTGCCAGCAGCTCCTCGACAGATACGCAGTATTTT.

The chain joins TRBV11-2 to TRBJ1-2; no firm D call. V was shortened by 5 bases and J by 1 base, with 8 bases between the two germline ends. Looked up from germline, CDR1 is SGHAT and CDR2 is FQNNGV. CDR3 length: 13 amino acids. The CDR3 protein is CASSRPGNYGYTF. The CDR3 DNA follows: TGTGCCAGCAGCCGTCCGGGTAACTATGGCTACACCTTC.